This T cell receptor (beta chain) was found in a study of cytomegalovirus exposure and HLA in healthy donors. Study-wide points: The authors later linked a missense DCLRE1C variant to TCR beta V- and J-gene trimming.

13 Jbeta primers and 60 Vbeta primers were used for the PCR. TCRdb's copy holds only in-frame clones and misses some; the assay was immunoSEQ multiplex PCR. Among around 170,000 clones, less than 90% were seen once, and the ten largest hold 1.4%. This clone was detected only a few times. What it binds is unknown. The germline gives CDR1 SNHLY, CDR2 FYNNEI. The CDR3 loop spans 15 amino acids. V dropped 5 bases and J dropped 5; count of bases not matched to a gene: 9. Sequenced sample: PBMCs. The V gene is TRBV2, the J gene TRBJ2-5; 9 nucleotides line up with TRBD1. This TCR was sampled from a girl aged 5 to 17 in good health and CMV-seropositive. This chain's CDR3 is CASSTGTGSGETQYF. The CDR3 coding sequence is TGTGCCAGCAGTACCGGGACAGGGTCAGGGGAGACCCAGTACTTC.